Sequencing of this TCR beta chain was carried out in a study of blood T cell repertoires in COVID-19. The wider study: Nucleic acid was either cDNA or gDNA, and it came from T cells, B-cell-depleted T cells, or PBMCs.

Deletions cut 7 bases from V and 1 base from J, with 13 bases between. CDR1 MNHEY and CDR2 SVGAGI come from the germline V gene. The CDR3 spans 14 residues. Living in about two dozen US areas, the participants were between roughly 18 and 90 years of age. Authors' data handling: How many nucleated cells were present was estimated from reference gene primer amplification. Only in-frame clones appear in the TCRdb table, and some are missing; sequencing was by immunoSEQ multiplex PCR. V and J calls and clone size are given by that table; D and trimming were obtained from the DNA. Of about 150,000 clones in the sample, approximately 84% were seen once.

The clonotype was recovered from a woman between 45 and 65 years old who had recovered from COVID-19. The sample comprised PBMCs or T cells enriched from blood (not recorded which). The genes are TRBV6-5 and TRBJ1-1, with D perhaps TRBD1 (6 bases). CDR3 DNA sequence: TGTGCCAGCAATCACGACAGGTCGAACACTGAAGCTTTCTTT. Residues: CASNHDRSNTEAFF.